This T cell receptor beta chain was identified during a study of blood T cell repertoires in COVID-19. Germline CDR1 KGHSH, CDR2 LQKENI. The trim removed 3 bases at V and 4 bases at J, leaving 10 bases unmatched. This CDR3 is 16 amino acids long. The table came from immunoSEQ multiplex PCR; TCRdb's copy has only in-frame clones and leaves some out. The sample holds 110,000 to 150,000 clones; roughly 85% are singletons and the top ten take about 3.2%. J is TRBJ2-3 and V is TRBV18; TRBD2 matches 7 bases. This sequence was found in a middle-aged man with acute or convalescent COVID-19. Sequenced material: peripheral blood. CDR3 coding DNA: TGTGCCAGCTCACCCCGCGTCGGGAGGTGGCCAGATACGCAGTATTTT. As protein: CASSPRVGRWPDTQYF.